This T cell receptor beta chain was documented in a study of beta chain features in type 1 diabetes. Points from the study as a whole: All four CD4+ subsets of Type 1 diabetes patients contained TCRB CDR3s that were moderately but significantly shorter. More deletions and fewer insertions at VDJ junctions were found in patients with type 1 diabetes.

Every participating donor gave one draw, a heparinised blood sample averaging about 110 mL. cDNA synthesis used the whole RNA isolate, giving expressed TCRB sequences. The table came from immunoSEQ multiplex PCR; TCRdb's copy has only in-frame clones and leaves some out. The sample has under 200,000 clones; about 9% are singletons. This clone was detected a few times. Its antigen is unknown. The CDR3 loop spans 15 amino acids. Trimming removed 0 bases at V and 8 bases at J, with 17 bases between. The germline gives CDR1 SGHRS, CDR2 YFSETQ. Sequenced: central memory CD4+ T cells from blood. The TCR was taken from a young woman with type 1 diabetes. This rearrangement joins TRBV5-1 to TRBJ1-1; possible D gene TRBD1, 5 bases. The CDR3 DNA reads as TGCGCCAGCAGCTTGGAAGGGGCCCGCGAGACGGAAGCTTTCTTT. Translating it yields CASSLEGARETEAFF. The entire variable domain, with the rest obtained from reference TRBV5-1 and TRBJ1-1, is as follows: KAGVTQTPRYLIKTRGQQVTLSCSPISGHRSVSWYQQTPGQGLQFLFEYFSETQRNKGNFPGRFSGRQFSNSRSEMNVSTLELGDSALYLCASSLEGARETEAFFGQGTRLTVV.